This T cell receptor beta chain was recovered during a study of OX40 agonist ivuxolimab in advanced cancers. Background on the study: Age averaged around 60 years (range roughly 23 to 79), and around 78% were male. Study-wide results and limits: CD4+ and CD8+ blood T cells expanded clonally by week 6 at 0.1 to 3.0 mg/kg. Nonresponders, in some cases, also had low normalized T-cell clonal expansion.

The CDR3 is made up of 13 amino acids. The germline V and J ends were trimmed by 8 bases and 6 bases, with 13 bases remaining between them. CDR1 is SGHTA, CDR2 FQGNSA, per germline. TCRdb keeps only in-frame clones here, not all; method: immunoSEQ multiplex PCR. The repertoire holds tens of thousands of clones, with approximately 86% as singletons. On this clone itself: Its antigen is as yet unknown.

The sample was CD4+ or CD8+ T cells sorted from blood, taken in a trial of the OX40 agonist ivuxolimab. This TCR was sampled from an adult with an advanced solid tumor such as melanoma, head and neck, liver or kidney cancer. The gene calls are TRBV7-2 and TRBJ2-2; possibly TRBD1 or TRBD2 for D (5 bases each). CDR3 sequence reads: CASGSGRAGELFF. CDR3 bases: TGTGCCAGCGGCTCAGGGCGGGCCGGGGAGCTGTTTTTT.